Listed below are T cell receptor beta chains from one sample, sequenced in a study of beta chain features in type 1 diabetes. Generated by immunoSEQ multiplex PCR, the TCRdb table keeps only in-frame clones and is missing some. The data show roughly 350,000 clones, 9.6% seen once. The source material was central memory CD4+ T cells from blood. The receptors shown here come from a young man with type 1 diabetes. CDR3s include the opening cysteine and the closing phenylalanine or tryptophan. A D gene is named only where the DNA matches it firmly. Size values are once, few and many counts, or a class for expanded clones, and some rows have none.

J gene: TRBJ2-3; V gene: TRBV12-5; D gene: .; clone size: few; CDR3 DNA: TGTGCTAGTGGTTTGGAGATGTCAGATACGCAGTATTTT; CDR3 protein: CASGLEMSDTQYF
J gene: TRBJ2-7; V gene: TRBV5-1; D gene: .; clone size: many; CDR3 DNA: TGCGCCAGCAGCTTGTACGTCGGAGGTGACGAGCAGTACTTC; CDR3 protein: CASSLYVGGDEQYF
J gene: TRBJ1-2; V gene: TRBV7-6; D gene: .; clone size: few; CDR3 DNA: TGTGCCAGCGGCTCCTATGGCTACACCTTC; CDR3 protein: CASGSYGYTF
J gene: TRBJ2-7; V gene: TRBV4-2; D gene: .; clone size: .; CDR3 DNA: TGTGCCAGCAGCCCAGGACAGCGCTCCTACGAGCAGTACTTC; CDR3 protein: CASSPGQRSYEQYF
J gene: TRBJ2-2; V gene: TRBV5-1; D gene: TRBD1; clone size: many; CDR3 DNA: TGCGCCAGCAGCATCGGACAGGGAACCAGCACCGGGGAGCTGTTTTTT; CDR3 protein: CASSIGQGTSTGELFF
J gene: TRBJ1-2; V gene: TRBV5-4; D gene: TRBD1; clone size: .; CDR3 DNA: TGCGCCAGCAGCCCTCTAGGGACAGGGGATAACTATGGCTACACCTTC; CDR3 protein: CASSPLGTGDNYGYTF
J gene: TRBJ2-1; V gene: TRBV11-1; D gene: TRBD2; clone size: few; CDR3 DNA: TGTGCCAGCAGCTTCCTAGCGGGAGCCAACAATGAGCAGTTCTTC; CDR3 protein: CASSFLAGANNEQFF
J gene: TRBJ2-7; V gene: TRBV6-6; D gene: TRBD1; clone size: few; CDR3 DNA: TGTGCCAGCAGTCTTACAGGGGAAGGGTCCTACGAGCAGTACTTC; CDR3 protein: CASSLTGEGSYEQYF
J gene: TRBJ1-2; V gene: TRBV7-2; D gene: .; clone size: .; CDR3 DNA: TGTGCCAGCAGCTTAGAGATACGGGGCTACACCTTC; CDR3 protein: CASSLEIRGYTF
J gene: TRBJ1-2; V gene: TRBV4-1; D gene: TRBD1; clone size: .; CDR3 DNA: TGCGCCAGCAGCCAAGATCCCACAGGGGATACTAACTATGGCTACACCTTC; CDR3 protein: CASSQDPTGDTNYGYTF
J gene: TRBJ2-1; V gene: TRBV28; D gene: TRBD2; clone size: few; CDR3 DNA: TGTGCCAGCAGTGGATTTCTAGCGGGATCCTACAATGAGCAGTTCTTC; CDR3 protein: CASSGFLAGSYNEQFF
J gene: TRBJ2-1; V gene: TRBV7-3; D gene: TRBD2; clone size: .; CDR3 DNA: TGTGCCAGCAGCTCAACGAGTAGCGGGACCTACAATGAGCAGTTCTTC; CDR3 protein: CASSSTSSGTYNEQFF
J gene: TRBJ1-2; V gene: TRBV13; D gene: .; clone size: .; CDR3 DNA: TGTGCCAGCAGTGAAGCTCGGAGCTTTGTCTATGGCTACACCTTC; CDR3 protein: CASSEARSFVYGYTF
J gene: TRBJ2-1; V gene: TRBV11-3; D gene: .; clone size: few; CDR3 DNA: TGTGCCAGCAGCCCATTCGAGGGACCCTACAATGAGCAGTTCTTC; CDR3 protein: CASSPFEGPYNEQFF
J gene: TRBJ1-2; V gene: TRBV5-4; D gene: .; clone size: few; CDR3 DNA: TGTGCCAGCAGCGGTACGGGGGGGCCCGCCTATGGCTACACCTTC; CDR3 protein: CASSGTGGPAYGYTF
J gene: TRBJ2-1; V gene: TRBV13; D gene: .; clone size: many; CDR3 DNA: TGTGCCAGCAGCTTAGCTGGACTGGGGAGCTCCTACAATGAGCAGTTCTTC; CDR3 protein: CASSLAGLGSSYNEQFF
J gene: TRBJ1-5; V gene: TRBV27; D gene: .; clone size: few; CDR3 DNA: TGTGCCAGCAGTTTCGGGGTGGCAGGGAATCAGCCCCAGCATTTT; CDR3 protein: CASSFGVAGNQPQHF
J gene: TRBJ2-3; V gene: TRBV4-1; D gene: TRBD2; clone size: few; CDR3 DNA: TGCGCCAGCAGCCAAGGTAGAGCGGGAGGACGAGATACGCAGTATTTT; CDR3 protein: CASSQGRAGGRDTQYF
J gene: TRBJ2-5; V gene: TRBV18; D gene: TRBD2; clone size: many; CDR3 DNA: TGTGCCAGCTCACCGTGGGCTAGCGGGAGAGAGACCCAGTACTTC; CDR3 protein: CASSPWASGRETQYF
J gene: TRBJ1-4; V gene: TRBV7-9; D gene: .; clone size: few; CDR3 DNA: TGTGCCAGCAGCTTTAATGAAAAACTGTTTTTT; CDR3 protein: CASSFNEKLFF
J gene: TRBJ2-3; V gene: TRBV28; D gene: TRBD2; clone size: .; CDR3 DNA: TGTGCCAGCAGCCCCCCTTGGGGGGGACGCACAGATACGCAGTATTTT; CDR3 protein: CASSPPWGGRTDTQYF
J gene: TRBJ2-1; V gene: TRBV7-3; D gene: TRBD2; clone size: few; CDR3 DNA: TGTGCCAGCAGCTTACCCATTCGACTAGCGGGAGTAAGGAATGAGCAGTTCTTC; CDR3 protein: CASSLPIRLAGVRNEQFF
J gene: TRBJ1-2; V gene: TRBV28; D gene: TRBD1; clone size: few; CDR3 DNA: TGTGCCAGCAGCCAATCGGACAGGCGAGCCTATGGCTACACCTTC; CDR3 protein: CASSQSDRRAYGYTF
J gene: TRBJ2-1; V gene: TRBV6-1; D gene: .; clone size: .; CDR3 DNA: TGTGCCAGCAGTGATTCACGGGCTAACGTATACAATGAGCAGTTCTTC; CDR3 protein: CASSDSRANVYNEQFF
J gene: TRBJ2-3; V gene: TRBV5-1; D gene: TRBD2; clone size: few; CDR3 DNA: TGCGCCAGCAGCCCCGGGGGGGCAGATACGCAGTATTTT; CDR3 protein: CASSPGGADTQYF
J gene: TRBJ1-5; V gene: TRBV2; D gene: .; clone size: many; CDR3 DNA: TGTGCCAGCAGTGAATATCGACAGCCCCAGCATTTT; CDR3 protein: CASSEYRQPQHF
J gene: TRBJ1-1; V gene: TRBV5-1; D gene: TRBD1; clone size: few; CDR3 DNA: TGCGCCAGCAGCTTGGGGCCAACAGGGGGCTCTGAAGCTTTCTTT; CDR3 protein: CASSLGPTGGSEAFF